The entry below describes one T cell receptor (beta chain). As yet, its antigen is unknown. From the RT-PCR reads, TCRdb called clonotypes with MiXCR, one entry per CDR3 protein. The table lists hundreds of thousands of distinct CDR3 sequences, 15% to 17% of them singletons. The V gene lost 3 bases and the J gene lost 3 bases, with 13 bases spanning the gap. CDR1 is MDHEN and CDR2 is SYDVKM in the germline V gene. This CDR3 is 15 amino acids long. The data belong to a study of response to subunit inactivated influenza vaccine. Findings of the study overall: There was a suggestion from the authors that each seasonal influenza vaccination recruits few new T cells.

The specimen was PBMCs from blood, collected 11 to 12 days after vaccination. V is TRBV28 and J is TRBJ2-3; possibly TRBD1 for D (5 bases). This clonotype was obtained from a man aged 50 or older who received an inactivated influenza vaccine. CDR3 amino acids: CASSLGQGQTDTQYF. The DNA for the CDR3 is TGTGCCAGCAGTTTGGGGCAGGGTCAGACAGATACGCAGTATTTT.